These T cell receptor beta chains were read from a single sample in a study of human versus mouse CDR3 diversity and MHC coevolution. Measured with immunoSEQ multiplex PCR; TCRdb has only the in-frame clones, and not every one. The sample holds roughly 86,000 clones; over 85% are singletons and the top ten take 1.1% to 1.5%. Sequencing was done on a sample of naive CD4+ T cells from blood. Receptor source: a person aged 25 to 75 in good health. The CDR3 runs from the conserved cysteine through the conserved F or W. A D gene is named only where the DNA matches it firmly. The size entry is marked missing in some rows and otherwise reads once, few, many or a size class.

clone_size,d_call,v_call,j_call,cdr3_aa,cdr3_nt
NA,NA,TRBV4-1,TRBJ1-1,CASSQHPQGRGTEAFF,TGCGCCAGCAGCCAACATCCTCAGGGGCGAGGAACTGAAGCTTTCTTT
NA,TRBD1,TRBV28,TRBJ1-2,CASSSGQGGYGYTF,TGTGCCAGCAGTTCGGGACAGGGAGGCTATGGCTACACCTTC
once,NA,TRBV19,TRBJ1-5,CASTRTGNQPQHF,TGTGCCAGTACCAGGACAGGCAATCAGCCCCAGCATTTT
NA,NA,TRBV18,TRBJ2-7,CASSPYTEQYF,TGTGCCAGCTCACCCTATACCGAGCAGTACTTC
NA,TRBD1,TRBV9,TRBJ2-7,CASSAYPGQGRYEQYF,TGTGCCAGCAGCGCCTATCCGGGACAGGGGCGCTACGAGCAGTACTTC
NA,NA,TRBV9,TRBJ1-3,CASSVGATSIGNTIYF,TGTGCCAGCAGCGTGGGGGCTACGAGTATTGGAAACACCATATATTTT
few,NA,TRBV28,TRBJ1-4,CASSLTAFVGLFF,TGTGCCAGCAGCCTCACCGCGTTTGTTGGACTGTTTTTT
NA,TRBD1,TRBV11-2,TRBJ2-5,CASSLVATGALLEQYF,TGTGCCAGCAGCTTAGTGGCGACAGGGGCCCTCCTGGAGCAGTACTTC
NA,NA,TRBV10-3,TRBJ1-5,CAISESAGANQPQHF,TGTGCCATCAGTGAGTCGGCGGGGGCCAATCAGCCCCAGCATTTT
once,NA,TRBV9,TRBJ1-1,CASSSRQSDTEAFF,TGTGCCAGCAGCTCTCGACAGAGCGACACTGAAGCTTTCTTT
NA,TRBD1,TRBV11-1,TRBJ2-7,CASSVTGGESYEQYF,TGTGCCAGCAGCGTAACAGGGGGCGAATCCTACGAGCAGTACTTC
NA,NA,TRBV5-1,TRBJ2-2,CASSPGHLGYAGELFF,TGCGCCAGCAGCCCGGGACACCTCGGGTATGCCGGGGAGCTGTTTTTT
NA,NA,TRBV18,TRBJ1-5,CASSVGGGTNQPQHF,TGTGCCAGCTCCGTGGGAGGGGGGACAAATCAGCCCCAGCATTTT
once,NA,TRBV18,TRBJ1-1,CASSSRRERDEAFF,TGTGCCAGCTCATCACGAAGGGAGAGGGATGAAGCTTTCTTT
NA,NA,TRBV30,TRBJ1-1,CASGQTMNTEAFF,TGTGCCTCCGGACAAACTATGAACACTGAAGCTTTCTTT
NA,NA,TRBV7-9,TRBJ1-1,CASSVQGRVFDEAFF,TGTGCCAGCAGCGTTCAGGGAAGGGTTTTTGATGAAGCTTTCTTT
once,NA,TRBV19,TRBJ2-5,CASSMLSGLGGQETQYF,TGTGCCAGTAGTATGTTATCGGGACTCGGGGGACAAGAGACCCAGTACTTC
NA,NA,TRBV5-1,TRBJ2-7,CASSHERLPVYEQYF,TGCGCCAGCAGCCATGAACGACTTCCCGTCTACGAGCAGTACTTC
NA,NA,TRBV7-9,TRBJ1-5,CASSFPDQPQHF,TGTGCCAGCAGCTTCCCCGATCAGCCCCAGCATTTT
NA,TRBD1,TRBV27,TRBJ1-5,CASSPDRAVNQPQHF,TGTGCCAGCAGTCCCGACAGGGCGGTCAATCAGCCCCAGCATTTT
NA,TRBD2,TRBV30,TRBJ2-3,CAWSGLAGSDTQYF,TGTGCCTGGAGTGGACTAGCGGGTTCTGATACGCAGTATTTT
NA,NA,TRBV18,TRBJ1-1,CASSMGGKGTEAFF,TGTGCCAGCTCAATGGGTGGGAAGGGGACTGAAGCTTTCTTT
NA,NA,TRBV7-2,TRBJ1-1,CASSLSTGLNTEAFF,TGTGCCAGCAGCTTATCGACAGGTCTTAACACTGAAGCTTTCTTT
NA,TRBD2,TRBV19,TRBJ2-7,CASTSAAGVNYEQYF,TGTGCCAGTACCTCGGCGGCGGGAGTCAACTACGAGCAGTACTTC
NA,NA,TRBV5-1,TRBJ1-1,CASSRYFDRLNTEAFF,TGCGCCAGCAGCCGTTATTTCGACAGATTGAACACTGAAGCTTTCTTT
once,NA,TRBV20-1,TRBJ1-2,CSVTGTAADTF,TGCAGTGTAACGGGAACGGCGGCCGACACCTTC
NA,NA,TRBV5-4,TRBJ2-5,CASSLIEETQYF,TGTGCCAGCAGCTTGATAGAAGAGACCCAGTACTTC
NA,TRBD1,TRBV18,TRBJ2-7,CASSPPTGMLGEQYF,TGTGCCAGCTCACCCCCGACAGGGATGCTGGGCGAGCAGTACTTC
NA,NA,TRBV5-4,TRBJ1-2,CASSFGGGNYGYTF,TGTGCCAGCAGCTTCGGGGGGGGCAACTATGGCTACACCTTC
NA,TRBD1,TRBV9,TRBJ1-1,CASSGQGANTEAFF,TGTGCCAGCAGCGGGCAGGGGGCAAACACTGAAGCTTTCTTT
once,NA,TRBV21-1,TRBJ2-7,CASTPSEIKGARHEQYF,TGTGCCAGCACCCCTAGCGAAATAAAGGGGGCTCGCCACGAGCAGTACTTC
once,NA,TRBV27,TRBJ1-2,CASSLSWTDYGYTF,TGTGCCAGCAGTTTAAGCTGGACAGACTATGGCTACACCTTC
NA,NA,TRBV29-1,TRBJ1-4,CSAGLGRVEKLFF,TGCAGCGCTGGACTTGGGCGGGTTGAAAAACTGTTTTTT
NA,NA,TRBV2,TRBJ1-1,CASRETGEAFF,TGTGCCAGCAGGGAAACAGGGGAAGCTTTCTTT
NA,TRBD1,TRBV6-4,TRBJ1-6,CASSARQGTGSPLHF,TGTGCCAGCAGTGCCAGACAGGGGACAGGTTCACCCCTCCACTTT
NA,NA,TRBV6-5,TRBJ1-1,CASSYSTGGVTEAFF,TGTGCCAGCAGTTACTCGACCGGGGGGGTCACTGAAGCTTTCTTT
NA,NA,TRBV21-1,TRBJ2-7,CASSKERTGTPYEQYF,TGTGCCAGCAGCAAAGAGAGGACAGGGACCCCCTACGAGCAGTACTTC
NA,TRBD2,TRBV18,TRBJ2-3,CASSPLPGGPSTDTQYF,TGTGCCAGCTCACCTTTGCCGGGAGGGCCAAGCACAGATACGCAGTATTTT
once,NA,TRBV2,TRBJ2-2,CASSGSGVRRELFF,TGTGCCAGCAGTGGGTCCGGGGTCCGACGGGAGCTGTTTTTT
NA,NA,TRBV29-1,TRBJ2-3,CSVIGGAPADTQYF,TGCAGCGTGATTGGTGGAGCCCCTGCGGATACGCAGTATTTT